Ten or more counts support the clone carrying this TCR beta chain. Its specificity is unknown. The data belong to a study of T cells in Graves' hyperthyroidism and ophthalmopathy. What was amplified from RNA transcripts were TCR beta CDR3 regions. The TCR CDR3 first-round RT-PCR relied on the HTBI primer set. TCRdb re-derived calls from the multiplex PCR reads in MiXCR, one entry per CDR3 protein. Of roughly 630,000 distinct CDR3 sequences in the sample, approximately 14% were seen once. Findings of the study overall: In the blood, most expanded thyroid clonotypes above 0.001 appeared as well.

Trimming removed 6 bases at V and 5 bases at J, with 15 bases between. The germline V gene encodes CDR1 SGHRS and CDR2 YFSETQ. The CDR3 consists of 14 residues. For Graves' hyperthyroidism to be stable, ophthalmopathy could not progress within 18 months. Thyroid ultrasound and orbital computed tomography, with clinical symptoms and serum thyroxine and TRAb, informed diagnoses. From more than 9 ml of fresh peripheral blood, PBMCs were isolated. The sequenced material came from blood. The source is a woman aged 25 to 45 with Graves' hyperthyroidism. The chain links TRBV5-1 to TRBJ2-1; the D is unclear. This CDR3 reads CASTAVPLNNEQFF. The CDR3 region has the DNA TGCGCCAGCACCGCAGTGCCGCTCAACAATGAGCAGTTCTTC.